Listed here is a single TCR beta chain. As yet, its antigen is unknown. The data originate from a study of identical twins' blood T cells. Points from the study as a whole: Environmental influences on twin similarity could not be excluded.

Both ends of each TCR cDNA library bore sample-specific barcodes. TCRdb reanalysed the 5' RACE reads using MiXCR and keeps one entry per CDR3 protein. The data contain hundreds of thousands of distinct CDR3 sequences, about 28% of them singletons. Sequenced: PBMCs. The clonotype was recovered from a woman between 18 and 55 years old in good health.

The CDR3 spells CSARRESGSYNEQFF. The CDR3 DNA follows: TGCAGTGCTAGGCGGGAGTCCGGCTCCTACAATGAGCAGTTCTTC. The chain links TRBV20-1 to TRBJ2-1, with 7 bases lining up with TRBD2. The ends lost 3 bases at V and 0 bases at J; junction bases unmatched: 5. This CDR3 is built from 15 residues. Per the germline V gene, CDR1 is DFQATT and CDR2 is SNEGSKA (reference sequence).